This T cell receptor beta chain is drawn from a study of blood T cell repertoires in COVID-19 (dated by TCRdb to the early 2020s). Background on the whole study: Samples from collaborators originated in the United States, Italy and Spain and spanned both the acute and convalescent phases of COVID-19. The prospective study material was composed of cDNA or gDNA derived from T cells, B-cell-depleted T cells, or PBMCs. Where available, HLA class I and class II types were obtained from metadata supplied by the sample provider rather than from assay-based typing. The repertoires were made available in a free public database intended to serve as a resource for research on the immune response to SARS-CoV-2. The samples were drawn from the first 160 participants of the ongoing ImmuneRACE study and from 950 to 1,500 subjects provided by 6 global collaborators. Sample metadata almost always included a de-identified subject ID, COVID-19 status, age in years and sex. The dataset comprised deeply sampled blood TCRbeta repertoires from subjects exposed to, actively infected with, or recovered from COVID-19.

Collaborating institutions collected whole blood in K2EDTA tubes following their own protocols. For TCRbeta analysis, collaborator samples were shipped as frozen whole blood, as isolated PBMCs, or as DNA extracted from either sample type. V loses 0 bases, J loses 0 bases, and the germline ends lie 8 bases apart. The CDR3 spans 15 residues, from the cysteine through the phenylalanine. The entry retains the CDR3 DNA only, 45 bases that are in frame from base 1. In the germline V gene (reference sequence), CDR1 corresponds to MNHNY and CDR2 to SVGAGI. To note about this clone: No cognate antigen has been identified for it. No clone much larger than this one lies a single base away; base qualities are absent.

TCRbeta CDR3 regions were amplified from genomic DNA by means of the immunoSEQ Assay, a bias-controlled multiplex PCR. As for the original processing: Within the assay, amplification of reference gene primers was used to estimate how many nucleated cells each sample contained. To quantify the absolute abundance of each unique TCRbeta CDR3 rearrangement, sequence reads were collapsed and filtered. For each sample, productive Simpson clonality was calculated as the square root of Simpson's diversity index across productive rearrangements. Drawn from immuneACCESS, this table holds only the in-frame rearrangements with V and J called that TCRdb kept. Clones are partly lost; checked studies trace under half to an unresolved V gene and leave the rest unexplained. V, J and clone size reflect that table, while D and trimming were determined from the DNA. Present in this sample are some 50,000 clones, roughly 88% of which were seen just once. 7.5% to 8.5% of the sample is taken by the ten largest.

The paper's findings and limits, for the study overall: Clinical and demographic metadata were provided uncurated, with the amount varying by source and participant.

Source material: peripheral blood. The clonotype was recovered from a human donor in a cohort sampled during active COVID-19. Here the chain combines TRBV6-6 and TRBJ1-1; a tentative D call is TRBD1 (6 bases match). The DNA sequence is as follows: TGTGCCAGCAGTTACTCCCAGGGGATGAACACTGAAGCTTTCTTT. It translates to CASSYSQGMNTEAFF.